This TCR beta chain derives from a study of response to subunit inactivated influenza vaccine. General observations from the study: Only a handful of new T cells, the authors suggested, are recruited with each seasonal influenza vaccination.

The ends were cut back, 3 bases at V and 3 bases at J, with 9 bases in the middle. The V gene's germline CDR1 is LGHNA and CDR2 YSLEER. CDR3 length: 13 amino acids. This clonotype was counted a few times. Its antigen remains unknown. MiXCR, applied by TCRdb to the RT-PCR reads, yields one record per CDR3 protein. This table holds 550,000 to 800,000 distinct CDR3 sequences, around 14% found once. The material sequenced was PBMCs from blood, taken 14 to 15 days before vaccination. The chain employs TRBV4-3 and TRBJ2-7, with D uncertain. The receptor was isolated from a man in his forties or fifties who received an inactivated influenza vaccine. The chain's CDR3 is CASSQRERYEQYF. CDR3 nucleotides: TGCGCCAGCAGCCAGCGAGAGCGCTACGAGCAGTACTTC.